This TCR beta chain was sequenced in a study of cytomegalovirus exposure and HLA in healthy donors. The study's findings and limits: Reports described diagnosis of cytomegalovirus status by the classifier as highly specific and sensitive.

PCR primers comprised 60 Vbeta and 13 Jbeta primers. The repertoire was sequenced with immunoSEQ multiplex PCR; TCRdb's copy has only in-frame clones and lacks some. This sample has about 82,000 clones, with around 10% found just once. This clone was seen a few times. Its antigen is currently unknown. V lost 6 bases and J lost 0; bases outside the gene matches: 4. CDR3 length equals 14 residues. Germline-derived CDR1 and CDR2 are SNHLY and FYNNEI. The source is a man between 60 and 75 years old in good health and CMV-seropositive. The chain links TRBV2 to TRBJ1-1, with 7 bases fitting TRBD1. The source material was PBMCs. CDR3 coding DNA: TGTGCCAGCAGGTCCGGGACAGTGAACACTGAAGCTTTCTTT. Translated, it gives CASRSGTVNTEAFF.